Below, 31 T cell receptor beta chains from the same sample are listed, as sequenced in a study of blood T cell repertoires in COVID-19. TCRdb keeps only in-frame clones here, not all; method: immunoSEQ multiplex PCR. Here the sample spans about 64,000 clones, roughly 82% being singletons. Sequenced sample: peripheral blood. These receptors all stem from a woman aged 55-69 years with acute or convalescent COVID-19.

This chain joins TRBV7-2 and TRBJ1-1; the D is unclear. The CDR3 sequence is 15 residues long. Trimming took off 5 bases at V and 1 base at J, with 14 bases between the two ends. The germline V gene has CDR1 SGHTA and CDR2 FQGNSA. CDR3 bases: TGTGCCAGCAGCCTCATGGGCCCTCGGAACACTGAAGCTTTCTTT. This gives the protein CASSLMGPRNTEAFF.

The genes are TRBV19 and TRBJ1-5; 8 bases align to TRBD1. From germline, CDR1 is LNHDA and CDR2 SQIVND (reference sequence). V shed 5 bases and J 4 bases; nucleotides not matched to a gene: 7. The CDR3 contains 15 residues. The CDR3 region is CASSPGQGVNQPQHF. CDR3 bases: TGTGCCAGTAGTCCAGGACAGGGTGTTAATCAGCCCCAGCATTTT. Full variable domain (missing parts from reference TRBV19 and TRBJ1-5): DGGITQSPKYLFRKEGQNVTLSCEQNLNHDAMYWYRQDPGQGLRLIYYSQIVNDFQKGDIAEGYSVSREKKESFPLTVTSAQKNPTAFYLCASSPGQGVNQPQHFGDGTRLSIL.

The chain recombines TRBV5-1 with TRBJ1-1; D is uncertain. Deletions cut 4 bases from V and 2 bases from J, with 12 bases between. CDR3 length: 14 amino acids. Germline loops: CDR1 SGHRS, CDR2 YFSETQ. The CDR3 DNA is TGCGCCAGCAGCAGCGCAGCAACCAACACTGAAGCTTTCTTT. Translating gives CASSSAATNTEAFF.

The rearrangement uses TRBV7-9 and TRBJ2-2; perhaps TRBD1 as D (6 bases). The CDR3 has 14 residues. V lost 4 bases and J lost 5, with 11 bases in between. Germline V gives CDR1 SEHNR, CDR2 FQNEAQ (reference sequence). The chain's CDR3 is CASSWDISTGELFF. In nucleotides, the CDR3 is TGTGCCAGCAGCTGGGACATATCAACCGGGGAGCTGTTTTTT.

The chain links TRBV19 to TRBJ2-7, with D perhaps TRBD2 (6 bases). Germline assignment: CDR1 LNHDA and CDR2 SQIVND (reference sequence). With 5 bases removed from V and 6 bases from J, the gap between germline ends came to 14 bases. This CDR3 has 13 amino acids. Here the CDR3 DNA reads TGTGCCAGTAGTCAAGACGCCGGGGGCGAGCAGTACTTC. It yields the protein CASSQDAGGEQYF.

The chain uses TRBV6-5 and TRBJ1-5; D is undetermined. Germline CDR1 MNHEY, CDR2 SVGAGI. This CDR3 comprises 12 residues. The V gene lost 7 bases and the J gene lost 7 bases, with 11 bases spanning the gap. CDR3 sequence reads: CASKRVGQPQHF. CDR3 in DNA: TGTGCCAGCAAGAGGGTGGGGCAGCCCCAGCATTTT.

The J gene is TRBJ2-3, the V gene TRBV5-1, with 7 bases aligning to TRBD2. The CDR3 runs 17 residues. Germline loops: CDR1 SGHRS, CDR2 YFSETQ. V dropped 0 bases and J dropped 2; count of bases not matched to a gene: 9. CDR3 sequence reads: CASSLGVGGGYTDTQYF. The CDR3 DNA reads as TGCGCCAGCAGCTTGGGCGTTGGCGGGGGATACACAGATACGCAGTATTTT.

The V call is TRBV5-4, the J call TRBJ2-7, with 7 bases lining up with TRBD1. J lost 3 bases, V lost 1 base, and 4 bases had no gene match. CDR3 length: 14 residues. Germline assignment: CDR1 SGHNT and CDR2 YYREEE (reference sequence). This CDR3 is CASSLNRDSYEQYF. For the CDR3, the DNA is TGTGCCAGCAGCTTGAACCGGGACAGCTACGAGCAGTACTTC.

The CDR3 nucleotides are TGTGCCAGCAGCTTAACCCCAGGCTTGAACACTGAAGCTTTCTTT. The encoded protein is CASSLTPGLNTEAFF. The rearrangement links TRBV7-3 to TRBJ1-1, with D unclear. V lost 0 bases and J 0 bases, leaving 8 bases between the germline ends. In germline, CDR1 is SGHTA, CDR2 FQGTGA. The length of the CDR3 is 15 residues.

The chain combines TRBV6-5 with TRBJ1-2; 8 bases line up with TRBD1. Germline assignment: CDR1 MNHEY and CDR2 SVGAGI. J was trimmed by 3 bases and V by 7 bases; bases with no gene match: 10. This CDR3 has 15 residues. This CDR3 is CASKPGQAMYYGYTF. In DNA, the CDR3 is TGTGCCAGCAAGCCGGGACAGGCGATGTACTATGGCTACACCTTC.

This chain connects TRBV6-5 to TRBJ2-5; TRBD2 matches at 10 bases. The germline V gene has CDR1 MNHEY and CDR2 SVGAGI. The CDR3 runs 15 residues. J was trimmed by 4 bases and V by 6 bases; bases with no gene match: 8. CDR3 region: CASSAASGGRETQYF. The CDR3 nucleotides are TGTGCCAGCAGCGCAGCTAGCGGGGGACGAGAGACCCAGTACTTC.

CDR3 amino acids: CASSLGTGEAFF. CDR3 in DNA: TGCGCCAGCAGCTTGGGGACAGGTGAAGCTTTCTTT. The chain couples TRBV5-1 to TRBJ1-1, with 7 bases lining up with TRBD1. Germline V gives CDR1 SGHRS, CDR2 YFSETQ. The CDR3 has 12 residues. After removal of 0 bases from V and 7 bases from J, the junction contained 0 bases not matched to a gene.

This CDR3 reads CASSPTSAGTGELFF. CDR3 nucleotide sequence: TGTGCCAGCTCACCAACCAGCGCCGGTACCGGGGAGCTGTTTTTT. The rearrangement links TRBV18 to TRBJ2-2; D is uncertain. CDR1 and CDR2 from the germline V gene are KGHSH and LQKENI. This CDR3 is 15 amino acids long. V lost 2 bases and J lost 5, with 12 bases in between.

The chain joins TRBV7-9 to TRBJ1-5; weak D call: TRBD1 (5 bases). Germline values: CDR1 SEHNR, CDR2 FQNEAQ (reference sequence). V shed 4 bases and J shed 3 bases, with 10 bases lying between them. The CDR3 is 14 amino acids. CDR3 sequence: CASSYTGNNQPQHF. CDR3 DNA: TGTGCCAGCAGCTATACAGGTAACAATCAGCCCCAGCATTTT.

This rearrangement joins TRBV3-1 (or the pseudogene TRBV3-2) to TRBJ2-3, with a weak D call TRBD1 (6 bases). The length of the CDR3 is 18 residues. CDR1 is LGHDT and CDR2 is YNNKEL in the germline V gene (reference sequence). V was cut by 4 bases and J by 0 bases, with 20 bases left in between. Here the CDR3 reads CASSPIPRRTVSTDTQYF. The CDR3 nucleotides read TGTGCCAGCAGCCCGATACCCAGACGGACAGTTAGCACAGATACGCAGTATTTT.

The chain uses TRBV6-5 and TRBJ1-1; D is unclear. There are 13 residues in the CDR3. V was trimmed by 7 bases and J by 4 bases, leaving 13 bases between them. Germline lookup yields CDR1 MNHEY and CDR2 SVGAGI. The CDR3 loop reads CASNGQLGTEAFF. The CDR3 coding sequence is TGTGCCAGCAATGGGCAACTTGGCACTGAAGCTTTCTTT.

V usage is TRBV2 and J usage is TRBJ1-6; D not resolved. Germline lookup yields CDR1 SNHLY and CDR2 FYNNEI. V lost 6 bases, J lost 10 bases, and 19 bases lay in between. The CDR3 is 15 amino acids. CDR3 residues: CASRTLWEGGSPLHF. The CDR3, as DNA: TGTGCCAGCAGGACATTGTGGGAGGGAGGGTCACCCCTCCACTTT.

The chain combines TRBV11-2 with TRBJ2-5; TRBD1 matches 11 bases. V lost 5 bases, J lost 6 bases, and 8 bases stayed unmatched. The germline V gene has CDR1 SGHAT and CDR2 FQNNGV. The CDR3 length is 15 residues. The DNA for the CDR3 is TGTGCCAGCAGCCGGGACAGGGGGAGCAAACAGACCCAGTACTTC. This codes for CASSRDRGSKQTQYF.

The sample holds one count of this clone. This sequence joins TRBV19 and TRBJ1-1; D is ambiguous. Per the germline V gene, CDR1 is LNHDA and CDR2 is SQIVND (reference sequence). The length of the CDR3 is 13 residues. The V end was cut by 4 bases, the J end by 1 base, with 7 bases between. CDR3 sequence reads: CASSSSGNTEAFF. The CDR3 nucleotides read TGTGCCAGTAGTAGTTCGGGGAACACTGAAGCTTTCTTT. Complete variable domain (other parts from reference TRBV19 and TRBJ1-1): DGGITQSPKYLFRKEGQNVTLSCEQNLNHDAMYWYRQDPGQGLRLIYYSQIVNDFQKGDIAEGYSVSREKKESFPLTVTSAQKNPTAFYLCASSSSGNTEAFFGQGTRLTVV.

This chain joins TRBV4-2 and TRBJ1-3; D is unresolved. Trimming removed 0 bases at V and 0 bases at J, with 6 bases between. Germline V gene data show CDR1 as LGHNA and CDR2 as YNFKEQ. The CDR3 loop spans 15 amino acids. The CDR3 DNA is TGTGCCAGCAGCCAAGATAGACACTCTGGAAACACCATATATTTT. Translating gives CASSQDRHSGNTIYF.

V gene TRBV19 combines with J gene TRBJ2-7, with 7 bases identical to TRBD1. V was clipped by 4 bases and J by 3 bases; unmatched bases: 9. Germline CDR1 is LNHDA and CDR2 is SQIVND (reference sequence). The CDR3 has 15 residues. This CDR3 is CASSTAGGNSYEQYF. For the CDR3, the DNA is TGTGCCAGTAGTACCGCAGGGGGTAATAGCTACGAGCAGTACTTC.

The chain carries TRBV7-9 and TRBJ1-1; 9 nucleotides agree with TRBD1. Germline V lookup: CDR1 SEHNR, CDR2 FQNEAQ (reference sequence). The junction had 6 bases not matched to a gene; V was cut back by 3 bases and J by 1 base. The CDR3 is 16 amino acids. CDR3 in amino acids: CASSLGTGLGNTEAFF. Written as DNA, the CDR3 is TGTGCCAGCAGCTTGGGGACAGGGCTTGGGAACACTGAAGCTTTCTTT. The full variable domain, with the rest looked up from reference TRBV7-9 and TRBJ1-1, is DTGVSQNPRHKITKRGQNVTFRCDPISEHNRLYWYRQTLGQGPEFLTYFQNEAQLEKSRLLSDRFSAERPKGSFSTLEIQRTEQGDSAMYLCASSLGTGLGNTEAFFGQGTRLTVV.

The chain recombines TRBV6-1 with TRBJ1-1; tentative D call: TRBD1 (6 bases). V lost 3 bases and J 4 bases, leaving 9 bases between the germline ends. The CDR3 loop spans 13 amino acids. CDR1 MNHNS and CDR2 SASEGT come from the germline V gene. The CDR3: CASSDRGSTEAFF. The DNA of the CDR3 is TGTGCCAGCAGTGACAGGGGAAGCACTGAAGCTTTCTTT.

The chain links TRBV11-2 to TRBJ2-1, with 15 positions matching TRBD2. Per the germline V gene, CDR1 is SGHAT and CDR2 is FQNNGV. After removal of 4 bases from V and 1 base from J, the junction contained 5 bases not matched to a gene. This CDR3 has 18 residues. In DNA, the CDR3 is TGTGCCAGCAGCTATAGGACTAGCGGGGGGGCGTCCTACAATGAGCAGTTCTTC. This translates into CASSYRTSGGASYNEQFF.

This sequence joins TRBV10-1 and TRBJ2-4, with D hard to call. The CDR3 is 14 amino acids. CDR1 and CDR2 (germline): WNHNN, SYGVQD (reference sequence). The ends were cut back, 8 bases at V and 5 bases at J, with 16 bases in the middle. This chain's CDR3 is CASVPWWLQNIQYF. CDR3 DNA sequence: TGCGCCAGCGTCCCCTGGTGGCTTCAAAACATTCAGTACTTC.

The CDR3 spells CASKKGGGTEAFF. The DNA of the CDR3 is TGTGCCAGCAAGAAAGGGGGTGGCACTGAAGCTTTCTTT. The rearrangement joins TRBV6-5 to TRBJ1-1, with D perhaps matching TRBD1 (6 bases). This CDR3 has 13 residues. V lost 7 bases, J lost 4 bases, and 13 bases lay in between. Germline CDR1 and CDR2: MNHEY and SVGAGI.

V usage is TRBV28 and J usage is TRBJ2-7; 7 bases match TRBD2. The germline V gene has CDR1 MDHEN and CDR2 SYDVKM. V was clipped by 7 bases and J by 0 bases; unmatched bases: 9. The CDR3 loop spans 15 amino acids. The CDR3 bases are TGTGCCAGCACCAGCGGGGCAGAGAGCTCCTACGAGCAGTACTTC. Its protein product is CASTSGAESSYEQYF.

The rearrangement uses TRBV5-1 and TRBJ2-2; TRBD1 aligns across 7 bases. The V gene's germline CDR1 is SGHRS and CDR2 YFSETQ. Trimming cost V 4 bases and J 1 base; bases outside gene matches: 4. The CDR3 sequence is 15 residues long. CDR3 bases: TGCGCCAGCAGCCCTAGGACAGGGAACACCGGGGAGCTGTTTTTT. Amino acids: CASSPRTGNTGELFF.

The chain joins TRBV21-1 to TRBJ1-1; TRBD1, the table's D call, was not compared with the DNA. TRBV21-1 is shown as a pseudogene. This CDR3 has 15 residues. The CDR3 reads CASSKERQPNTEAFF. The CDR3 region has the DNA TGTGCCAGCAGCAAAGAGCGACAGCCGAACACTGAAGCTTTCTTT.

This chain links TRBV6-1 with TRBJ1-6, with D possibly TRBD1 on 5 matching bases. V was cut by 4 bases and J by 4 bases, with 14 bases left in between. CDR1 is MNHNS and CDR2 is SASEGT in the germline V gene. CDR3 length: 16 amino acids. CDR3 sequence reads: CASSASQGGYNSPLHF. In DNA, the CDR3 is TGTGCCAGCAGTGCGTCTCAGGGTGGGTATAATTCACCCCTCCACTTT.

V is TRBV19 and J is TRBJ1-2, with D tentatively TRBD1 (5 bases). V lost 6 bases and J lost 2, with 10 bases in between. The CDR3 contains 13 residues. The V gene's germline CDR1 is LNHDA and CDR2 SQIVND (reference sequence). For the CDR3, the DNA is TGTGCCAGTAGATCTCCAGGGAACTATGGCTACACCTTC. Translation gives CASRSPGNYGYTF.